This T cell receptor beta chain was captured in a study of OX40 agonist ivuxolimab in advanced cancers. Clones were read by immunoSEQ multiplex PCR, and TCRdb kept only the in-frame ones, dropping some. The sample has roughly 35,000 clones, approximately 79% seen once. Study results and limitations: Expanded clones were, on average, more numerous among CD8+ T cells than CD4+.

Notes on this clone: Its antigen is not identified.

The sequence was collected from an adult with an advanced solid tumor such as melanoma, head and neck, liver or kidney cancer. The sample here was CD4+ or CD8+ T cells sorted from blood, taken in a trial of the OX40 agonist ivuxolimab.

The CDR3 region is CASSLVPDGNEQFF. CDR3 coding DNA: TGTGCCAGCAGCTTAGTACCGGACGGTAATGAGCAGTTCTTC. The chain recombines TRBV7-2 with TRBJ2-1; no reliable D call. The V gene lost 1 base and the J gene lost 7 bases, with 11 bases spanning the gap. CDR3 length: 14 amino acids. Germline lookup yields CDR1 SGHTA and CDR2 FQGNSA.